This T cell receptor beta chain was recovered during a study of early stage breast cancer tumors. Study as a whole: Most invasive tumors, twelve of 16, were ER+/PR+/HER2-. Among roughly twelve ER+/PR+/HER2- tumors, eight were ductal, four lobular. Findings and caveats of the study: Compared with adjacent normal breast, tumors showed about 2.5-fold denser, more clonal T cells.

CDR1 and CDR2 (germline): SEHNR, FQNEAQ (reference sequence). The CDR3 loop spans 15 amino acids. J gave up 5 bases and V 4 bases, and 6 bases lay outside the gene matches. Blood replicates held 0.5 ug DNA, tumor or normal breast about 1.5 ug, two each. Some clones are missing from TCRdb's copy, which holds only in-frame ones; the method was immunoSEQ multiplex PCR. This table holds approximately 7,900 clones, under 65% found once. This clone has more than one count but fewer than ten. Its specificity is not known. Input material: breast tumor tissue. This receptor was obtained from a person in their 70s with breast cancer. The chain has TRBV7-9 and TRBJ1-4; 8 nucleotides match TRBD1. CDR3 coding DNA: TGTGCCAGCAGCTCCCGGACAGGGAAGAATGAAAAACTGTTTTTT. Translated, it gives CASSSRTGKNEKLFF.